A selection of T cell receptor beta chains follows, all from one sample in a study of beta chain features in type 1 diabetes. Measured with immunoSEQ multiplex PCR; TCRdb has only the in-frame clones, and not every one. This sample yields 95,000 to 150,000 clones, of which approximately 16% are seen a single time; 2% to 2.5% belongs to the top ten. Source material: central memory CD4+ T cells from blood. The source is a man between 25 and 39 years old with type 1 diabetes. The CDR3 runs from the conserved cysteine through the conserved F or W. Fields, in order: CDR3 DNA, CDR3 protein, J gene, D gene, clone size, V gene. A D gene is named only where the DNA matches it firmly. Not every row has a clone size; where given, it reads once, few, many or a size class.

TGTGCCAGCAGCGTAGATCAGGGAGGGTCCTACAATGAGCAGTTCTTC | CASSVDQGGSYNEQFF | TRBJ2-1 | TRBD2 | many | TRBV9
TGCGCCAGCAGCCAAGGAACAGGGGGCCCAAACCAAGAGACCCAGTACTTC | CASSQGTGGPNQETQYF | TRBJ2-5 | TRBD1 | . | TRBV4-3
TGTGCCAGCTCACCGGCGACTAGCGGGGAAGAGACCCAGTACTTC | CASSPATSGEETQYF | TRBJ2-5 | TRBD2 | few | TRBV18
TGTGCCAGCAGCCCCCGCGGGCCGACGAAGCAGTACTTC | CASSPRGPTKQYF | TRBJ2-7 | . | few | TRBV7-9
TGTGCCAGCAGTTACGCAGCGGGGAACTCCTACAATGAGCAGTTCTTC | CASSYAAGNSYNEQFF | TRBJ2-1 | TRBD2 | . | TRBV6-5
TGTGCCTGGAGTGAAGGGACAGGGAGGACTAGTGGCTACACCTTC | CAWSEGTGRTSGYTF | TRBJ1-2 | TRBD1 | many | TRBV30
TGTTCCAGCACCAAAGGGACTAGCGGGGGGGATGAGCAGTTCTTC | CSSTKGTSGGDEQFF | TRBJ2-1 | TRBD2 | . | TRBV6-5
TGTGCCAGCAGCCCAAGGGCAGCCCAAGAGACCCAGTACTTC | CASSPRAAQETQYF | TRBJ2-5 | . | . | TRBV7-2
TGCAGCGCCGGTGGGGACGGCGCCTACGAGCAGTACTTC | CSAGGDGAYEQYF | TRBJ2-7 | . | many | TRBV29-1
TGTGCCAGTACCCTACTAGGACAGGAAGAAAAACTGTTTTTT | CASTLLGQEEKLFF | TRBJ1-4 | TRBD1 | . | TRBV19